The T cell receptor beta chain described here comes from a study of blood T cell repertoires in COVID-19. Across the study: T cells, B-cell-depleted T cells, or PBMCs provided the cDNA or gDNA that served as material.

The study counted Cohort 3 donors as recovered given two negative PCRs, clearance, or symptom resolution. Produced via immunoSEQ multiplex PCR; TCRdb's table is partial and in-frame only. The sample carries about 350,000 clones, 70% to 90% recorded once. There are 15 residues in the CDR3. Germline CDR1 is SGHVS and CDR2 is FQNEAQ. V was pared by 1 base and J by 7 bases, with 14 bases between. Material: PBMCs or T cells enriched from blood (not recorded which). The chain joins TRBV7-8 to TRBJ2-1; D remains ambiguous. The receptor's source is a woman in her 30s who had recovered from COVID-19. Written as DNA, the CDR3 is TGTGCCAGCAGCTTAGGAATTAGATCGGGTAATGAGCAGTTCTTC. Protein: CASSLGIRSGNEQFF.